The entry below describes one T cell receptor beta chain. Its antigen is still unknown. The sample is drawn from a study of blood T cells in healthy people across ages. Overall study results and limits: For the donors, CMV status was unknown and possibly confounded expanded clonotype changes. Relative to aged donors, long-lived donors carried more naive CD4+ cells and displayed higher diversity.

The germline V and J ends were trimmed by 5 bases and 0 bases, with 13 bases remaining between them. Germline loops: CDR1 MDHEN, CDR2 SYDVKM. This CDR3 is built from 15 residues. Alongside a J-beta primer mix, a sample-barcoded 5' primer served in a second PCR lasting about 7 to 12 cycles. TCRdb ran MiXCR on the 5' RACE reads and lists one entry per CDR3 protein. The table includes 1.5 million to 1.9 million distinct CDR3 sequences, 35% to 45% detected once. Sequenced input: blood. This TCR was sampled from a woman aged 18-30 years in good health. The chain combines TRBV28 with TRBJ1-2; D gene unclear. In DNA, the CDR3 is TGTGCCAGCAGTGAAAACAGCGCAGCTAACTATGGCTACACCTTC. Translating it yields CASSENSAANYGYTF.